These T cell receptor beta chains were read from a single sample in a study of blood T cell repertoires in COVID-19. Assay: immunoSEQ multiplex PCR; the TCRdb copy retains only in-frame clones and omits some. The sample records about 170,000 clones, about four fifths being singletons. Sequenced material: peripheral blood. These receptors all stem from a woman older than 75 with COVID-19, enrolled during active disease. Each CDR3 is given with its conserved first and last residue. Each record gives: V gene, J gene, clone size, D gene, CDR3 protein, CDR3 DNA. A D gene is named only where the DNA matches it firmly. Size tells how often a clone was seen (once, few, many) or the class of an expanded clone, and some rows leave it out.

v_call: TRBV18; j_call: TRBJ2-7; clone_size: few; d_call: NA; cdr3_aa: CASSPRRASEQYF; cdr3_nt: TGTGCCAGCTCACCACGGAGGGCTTCCGAGCAGTACTTC
v_call: TRBV15; j_call: TRBJ1-2; clone_size: NA; d_call: NA; cdr3_aa: CATSGTTYGYTF; cdr3_nt: TGTGCCACCAGCGGCACCACGTATGGCTACACCTTC
v_call: TRBV6-2/TRBV6-3; j_call: TRBJ2-7; clone_size: few; d_call: TRBD1; cdr3_aa: CASSYEIGTGFPHF; cdr3_nt: TGTGCCAGCAGTTACGAGATTGGGACAGGGTTCCCCCACTTC
v_call: TRBV27; j_call: TRBJ2-3; clone_size: NA; d_call: NA; cdr3_aa: CELGGAEADTQYF; cdr3_nt: TGTGAATTAGGGGGAGCCGAGGCAGATACGCAGTATTTT
v_call: TRBV20-1; j_call: TRBJ1-1; clone_size: NA; d_call: NA; cdr3_aa: CSARTFVAFF; cdr3_nt: TGCAGTGCTAGGACATTCGTAGCTTTCTTT
v_call: TRBV5-6; j_call: TRBJ2-3; clone_size: once; d_call: TRBD2; cdr3_aa: CASSFSGASSTDTQYF; cdr3_nt: TGTGCCAGCAGCTTTAGCGGGGCCTCGAGCACAGATACGCAGTATTTT
v_call: TRBV19; j_call: TRBJ1-5; clone_size: NA; d_call: TRBD1; cdr3_aa: CASSTTGTGGNQPQHF; cdr3_nt: TGTGCCAGTAGTACAACCGGGACAGGGGGGAATCAGCCCCAGCATTTT
v_call: TRBV2; j_call: TRBJ2-3; clone_size: NA; d_call: TRBD1; cdr3_aa: CANRGLGPDTQYF; cdr3_nt: TGTGCCAACAGGGGCCTGGGGCCAGATACGCAGTATTTT
v_call: TRBV10-3; j_call: TRBJ1-2; clone_size: NA; d_call: TRBD1; cdr3_aa: CAITGGALGGYTF; cdr3_nt: TGTGCCATCACAGGGGGCGCTTTGGGGGGCTACACCTTC
v_call: TRBV18; j_call: TRBJ1-3; clone_size: NA; d_call: NA; cdr3_aa: CASSPVADSGNTIYF; cdr3_nt: TGTGCCAGCTCACCCGTAGCAGACTCTGGAAACACCATATATTTT
v_call: TRBV5-6; j_call: TRBJ2-2; clone_size: few; d_call: NA; cdr3_aa: CASSLVRQNTGELFF; cdr3_nt: TGTGCCAGCAGCTTGGTGAGACAGAACACCGGGGAGCTGTTTTTT
v_call: TRBV28; j_call: TRBJ1-3; clone_size: NA; d_call: TRBD1; cdr3_aa: CASRLTGAGNTIYF; cdr3_nt: TGTGCCAGCAGGCTGACAGGGGCCGGAAACACCATATATTTT
v_call: TRBV6-5; j_call: TRBJ1-2; clone_size: NA; d_call: NA; cdr3_aa: CASSLADYGYTF; cdr3_nt: TGTGCCAGCAGTCTAGCTGACTATGGCTACACCTTC
v_call: TRBV28; j_call: TRBJ1-1; clone_size: NA; d_call: NA; cdr3_aa: CASSLSRGWGTEAFF; cdr3_nt: TGTGCCAGCAGTTTATCAAGGGGATGGGGTACTGAAGCTTTCTTT
v_call: TRBV19; j_call: TRBJ2-1; clone_size: NA; d_call: TRBD2; cdr3_aa: CASSGGLYNEQFF; cdr3_nt: TGTGCCAGTAGTGGGGGACTATACAATGAGCAGTTCTTC
v_call: TRBV11-2; j_call: TRBJ2-1; clone_size: few; d_call: TRBD1; cdr3_aa: CASSSFGDRGDEQFF; cdr3_nt: TGTGCCAGCAGCTCTTTCGGGGACAGGGGTGATGAGCAGTTCTTC
v_call: TRBV7-2; j_call: TRBJ2-7; clone_size: NA; d_call: TRBD1; cdr3_aa: CASSRTTGADEQYF; cdr3_nt: TGTGCCAGCAGCCGGACGACAGGGGCGGACGAGCAGTACTTC
v_call: TRBV15; j_call: TRBJ1-4; clone_size: few; d_call: NA; cdr3_aa: CATSRGTAATNEKLFF; cdr3_nt: TGTGCCACCAGCAGAGGGACAGCCGCAACTAATGAAAAACTGTTTTTT
v_call: TRBV11-2; j_call: TRBJ2-3; clone_size: NA; d_call: TRBD2; cdr3_aa: CASSPTSGAGRVTDTQYF; cdr3_nt: TGTGCCAGCAGCCCCACTAGCGGGGCCGGGAGGGTGACAGATACGCAGTATTTT
v_call: TRBV19; j_call: TRBJ2-5; clone_size: NA; d_call: NA; cdr3_aa: CASTRLVGETQYF; cdr3_nt: TGTGCCAGTACACGACTAGTCGGGGAGACCCAGTACTTC
v_call: TRBV7-3; j_call: TRBJ2-6; clone_size: NA; d_call: TRBD2; cdr3_aa: CASSLGGWAGGLTGANVLTF; cdr3_nt: TGTGCCAGCAGCTTAGGTGGATGGGCGGGAGGGCTAACTGGGGCCAACGTCCTGACTTTC
v_call: TRBV12-3/TRBV12-4; j_call: TRBJ1-2; clone_size: NA; d_call: NA; cdr3_aa: CASSEQGYGYTF; cdr3_nt: TGTGCCAGCAGTGAACAGGGCTATGGCTACACCTTC
v_call: TRBV27; j_call: TRBJ2-7; clone_size: NA; d_call: TRBD1; cdr3_aa: CASSGRTGDYEQYF; cdr3_nt: TGTGCCAGCAGCGGGAGGACAGGGGATTACGAGCAGTACTTC
v_call: TRBV29-1; j_call: TRBJ2-1; clone_size: NA; d_call: TRBD2; cdr3_aa: CSVEGFLAGGYNEQFF; cdr3_nt: TGCAGCGTTGAAGGGTTCCTAGCGGGGGGCTACAATGAGCAGTTCTTC
v_call: TRBV18; j_call: TRBJ2-1; clone_size: NA; d_call: NA; cdr3_aa: CASSPTAMGHNEQFF; cdr3_nt: TGTGCCAGCTCACCTACAGCGATGGGGCACAATGAGCAGTTCTTC
v_call: TRBV7-2; j_call: TRBJ1-6; clone_size: NA; d_call: NA; cdr3_aa: CASSFYSSGGNSPLHF; cdr3_nt: TGTGCCAGCAGCTTCTATTCTTCGGGAGGTAATTCACCCCTCCACTTT
v_call: TRBV30; j_call: TRBJ2-1; clone_size: NA; d_call: TRBD2; cdr3_aa: CAWSRLAGYNEQFF; cdr3_nt: TGTGCCTGGAGTCGGCTAGCGGGTTACAATGAGCAGTTCTTC
v_call: TRBV7-6; j_call: TRBJ2-1; clone_size: NA; d_call: TRBD1; cdr3_aa: CASSLAGTGVYNEQFF; cdr3_nt: TGTGCCAGCAGCTTAGCCGGGACAGGGGTCTACAATGAGCAGTTCTTC
v_call: TRBV7-8; j_call: TRBJ2-7; clone_size: NA; d_call: NA; cdr3_aa: CASSLGAYEQYF; cdr3_nt: TGTGCCAGCAGCTTGGGGGCGTACGAGCAGTACTTC
v_call: TRBV6-5; j_call: TRBJ2-7; clone_size: NA; d_call: NA; cdr3_aa: CASSYGSGGFYEQYF; cdr3_nt: TGTGCCAGCAGTTATGGATCAGGGGGGTTCTACGAGCAGTACTTC
v_call: TRBV5-1; j_call: TRBJ2-5; clone_size: NA; d_call: NA; cdr3_aa: CASSLLGGQETQYF; cdr3_nt: TGCGCCAGCAGCTTGCTGGGGGGACAAGAGACCCAGTACTTC
v_call: TRBV19; j_call: TRBJ1-5; clone_size: NA; d_call: NA; cdr3_aa: CASSKAGVNQPQHF; cdr3_nt: TGTGCCAGTAGCAAAGCGGGTGTGAATCAGCCCCAGCATTTT
v_call: TRBV9; j_call: TRBJ2-2; clone_size: NA; d_call: TRBD2; cdr3_aa: CASSVFLAGVNTGELFF; cdr3_nt: TGTGCCAGCAGCGTATTTCTAGCGGGGGTTAACACCGGGGAGCTGTTTTTT
v_call: TRBV4-1; j_call: TRBJ1-1; clone_size: NA; d_call: NA; cdr3_aa: CASSQEGHPRDTEAFF; cdr3_nt: TGCGCCAGCAGCCAAGAGGGACACCCAAGGGACACTGAAGCTTTCTTT
v_call: TRBV5-1; j_call: TRBJ2-3; clone_size: NA; d_call: NA; cdr3_aa: CASSSTGGTDTQYF; cdr3_nt: TGCGCCAGCAGCTCGACAGGCGGCACAGATACGCAGTATTTT
v_call: TRBV4-1; j_call: TRBJ2-4; clone_size: once; d_call: NA; cdr3_aa: CASSQQGLAKNIQYF; cdr3_nt: TGCGCCAGCAGCCAACAGGGGTTAGCCAAAAACATTCAGTACTTC
v_call: TRBV5-1; j_call: TRBJ2-7; clone_size: NA; d_call: TRBD2; cdr3_aa: CASSFSSGSIYEQYF; cdr3_nt: TGCGCCAGCAGCTTCTCTAGCGGGAGTATCTACGAGCAGTACTTC
v_call: TRBV5-5; j_call: TRBJ2-7; clone_size: NA; d_call: TRBD1; cdr3_aa: CASSWGGDRGYEQYF; cdr3_nt: TGTGCCAGCAGCTGGGGAGGGGACAGGGGATACGAGCAGTACTTC
v_call: TRBV18; j_call: TRBJ2-1; clone_size: NA; d_call: NA; cdr3_aa: CASSPGVYNEQFF; cdr3_nt: TGTGCCAGCTCACCGGGAGTGTACAATGAGCAGTTCTTC
v_call: TRBV28; j_call: TRBJ2-7; clone_size: NA; d_call: NA; cdr3_aa: CASSPGHLSPYEQYF; cdr3_nt: TGTGCCAGCAGCCCGGGACACCTAAGTCCCTACGAGCAGTACTTC
v_call: TRBV18; j_call: TRBJ2-1; clone_size: NA; d_call: NA; cdr3_aa: CASSPQQYNEQFF; cdr3_nt: TGTGCCAGCTCACCACAACAGTACAATGAGCAGTTCTTC
v_call: TRBV28; j_call: TRBJ1-2; clone_size: NA; d_call: TRBD1; cdr3_aa: CASSSSGGQGDHYGYTF; cdr3_nt: TGTGCCAGCAGTTCATCAGGGGGACAGGGCGACCACTATGGCTACACCTTC
v_call: TRBV11-1; j_call: TRBJ2-1; clone_size: NA; d_call: TRBD2; cdr3_aa: CASGSGTSGYNEQFF; cdr3_nt: TGTGCCAGCGGTTCTGGGACTAGCGGTTACAATGAGCAGTTCTTC
v_call: TRBV3-1/TRBV3-2; j_call: TRBJ1-2; clone_size: NA; d_call: NA; cdr3_aa: CASSHKEMEVLGYGYTF; cdr3_nt: TGTGCCAGCAGCCACAAGGAGATGGAGGTGTTGGGCTATGGCTACACCTTC
v_call: TRBV5-6; j_call: TRBJ1-3; clone_size: NA; d_call: NA; cdr3_aa: CASSLGALSGNTIYF; cdr3_nt: TGTGCCAGCAGCTTGGGGGCACTCTCTGGAAACACCATATATTTT
v_call: TRBV28; j_call: TRBJ2-3; clone_size: NA; d_call: NA; cdr3_aa: CASRFLARPTDTQYF; cdr3_nt: TGTGCCAGCAGATTCTTAGCGCGCCCGACAGATACGCAGTATTTT
v_call: TRBV10-1; j_call: TRBJ2-1; clone_size: NA; d_call: TRBD1; cdr3_aa: CASSGDRGVFLYNEQFF; cdr3_nt: TGCGCCAGCAGTGGTGACAGGGGGGTCTTTCTGTACAATGAGCAGTTCTTC
v_call: TRBV6-2/TRBV6-3; j_call: TRBJ2-7; clone_size: NA; d_call: TRBD1; cdr3_aa: CASSTGQGASYEQYF; cdr3_nt: TGTGCCAGCAGTACGGGACAGGGGGCTTCCTACGAGCAGTACTTC
v_call: TRBV10-3; j_call: TRBJ2-3; clone_size: NA; d_call: NA; cdr3_aa: CAISEGANTDTQYF; cdr3_nt: TGTGCCATCAGTGAGGGGGCGAACACAGATACGCAGTATTTT
v_call: TRBV19; j_call: TRBJ1-5; clone_size: few; d_call: TRBD1; cdr3_aa: CASSIIRDSGGHQPQHF; cdr3_nt: TGTGCCAGTAGTATCATTAGGGACAGTGGGGGGCATCAGCCCCAGCATTTT
v_call: TRBV6-2/TRBV6-3; j_call: TRBJ2-1; clone_size: NA; d_call: TRBD2; cdr3_aa: CASSPSSGGALGEQFF; cdr3_nt: TGTGCCAGCAGTCCATCTAGCGGGGGGGCCCTCGGTGAGCAGTTCTTC
v_call: TRBV7-9; j_call: TRBJ2-3; clone_size: NA; d_call: TRBD2; cdr3_aa: CASSWLAGVSDTQYF; cdr3_nt: TGTGCCAGCAGCTGGCTAGCGGGGGTTTCAGATACGCAGTATTTT
v_call: TRBV28; j_call: TRBJ2-2; clone_size: NA; d_call: NA; cdr3_aa: CASNEKGRANTGELFF; cdr3_nt: TGTGCCAGTAATGAGAAGGGGCGAGCAAACACCGGGGAGCTGTTTTTT
v_call: TRBV28; j_call: TRBJ2-3; clone_size: NA; d_call: TRBD2; cdr3_aa: CASSFYEAGEADTQYF; cdr3_nt: TGTGCCAGCAGTTTCTACGAAGCGGGAGAAGCAGATACGCAGTATTTT
v_call: TRBV18; j_call: TRBJ1-1; clone_size: NA; d_call: NA; cdr3_aa: CASSPPKGQATEAFF; cdr3_nt: TGTGCCAGCTCACCACCGAAGGGGCAGGCCACTGAAGCTTTCTTT
v_call: TRBV5-1; j_call: TRBJ2-2; clone_size: NA; d_call: TRBD2; cdr3_aa: CASSQPGLAGYRELFF; cdr3_nt: TGCGCCAGCAGCCAACCGGGACTAGCGGGATATAGGGAGCTGTTTTTT
v_call: TRBV11-1; j_call: TRBJ2-1; clone_size: NA; d_call: TRBD2; cdr3_aa: CASSPRLAGVRNEQFF; cdr3_nt: TGTGCCAGCAGCCCCCGACTAGCGGGAGTTCGCAATGAGCAGTTCTTC
v_call: TRBV5-5; j_call: TRBJ2-6; clone_size: NA; d_call: NA; cdr3_aa: CASSLLLSGANVLTF; cdr3_nt: TGTGCCAGCAGCTTGCTCCTCTCTGGGGCCAACGTCCTGACTTTC
v_call: TRBV29-1; j_call: TRBJ2-7; clone_size: once; d_call: NA; cdr3_aa: CSVVGQGPHEQYF; cdr3_nt: TGCAGCGTTGTAGGGCAGGGTCCCCACGAGCAGTACTTC
v_call: TRBV3-1/TRBV3-2; j_call: TRBJ2-1; clone_size: NA; d_call: TRBD2; cdr3_aa: CASSQVTSGPSYNEQFF; cdr3_nt: TGTGCCAGCAGCCAAGTCACTAGCGGACCGTCCTACAATGAGCAGTTCTTC